This section outlines one T cell receptor beta chain sequence together with its context. Its antigen is unknown. Nothing much larger sits one base from this clone, and base qualities are not available. The sample originates from a study of control samples from healthy donors and cancer patients (dated by TCRdb to the early 2020s). The method was the immunoSEQ multiplex PCR assay. In its TCRdb copy, this immuneACCESS table keeps in-frame sequences only and misses some clones. Where compared with another copy, unresolved V genes explain less than half of these, and the others have no known cause. Across this sample there are around 180,000 clones, with almost 90% seen only once. Roughly 5% of the sample comes from the top ten. V is trimmed back by 5 bases and J by 4 bases, and the junction contains 8 bases that no gene match accounts for. The CDR3 numbers 16 residues from cysteine through phenylalanine. CDR3 DNA only is kept here, 48 bases in frame from base 1. For CDR1 and CDR2, the germline V gene lists MNHEY and SVGEGT.

The chain uses TRBV6-2 or TRBV6-3 and TRBJ1-5; a stretch of 10 junction bases matches TRBD1. The TCR originated in a woman in her twenties or thirties in good health. The sample was blood. CDR3 protein: CASSTRDRGRNQPQHF. The DNA is as follows: TGTGCCAGCAGTACCCGGGACAGGGGACGGAATCAGCCCCAGCATTTT.